This T cell receptor beta chain was sequenced during a study of blood T cell repertoires in COVID-19. Study as a whole: Spain, Italy and the United States supplied samples that represented acute and convalescent COVID-19. In each case, the material was cDNA or gDNA derived from T cells, B-cell-depleted T cells, or PBMCs.

Germline V lookup: CDR1 SGHNT, CDR2 YYREEE (reference sequence). J lost 4 bases, V lost 5 bases, and 8 bases had no gene match. CDR3 size: 15 residues. Original handling: By means of reference gene primer amplification, nucleated cell counts were estimated. Repertoires were generated with immunoSEQ multiplex PCR, while TCRdb's copy carries only in-frame clones and drops some. V, J and clone size are taken as reported in that table, and D and trimming were inferred from the DNA itself. Of 70,000 or so clones listed, 90% are singletons. The rearrangement uses TRBV5-4 and TRBJ2-2; 7 nucleotides line up with TRBD1. The sequence was collected from a man between 45 and 60 years old with acute or convalescent COVID-19. The source material was peripheral blood. The CDR3 is CASRDRVGGTGELFF. CDR3 coding DNA: TGTGCCAGCAGAGACAGGGTAGGTGGCACCGGGGAGCTGTTTTTT.